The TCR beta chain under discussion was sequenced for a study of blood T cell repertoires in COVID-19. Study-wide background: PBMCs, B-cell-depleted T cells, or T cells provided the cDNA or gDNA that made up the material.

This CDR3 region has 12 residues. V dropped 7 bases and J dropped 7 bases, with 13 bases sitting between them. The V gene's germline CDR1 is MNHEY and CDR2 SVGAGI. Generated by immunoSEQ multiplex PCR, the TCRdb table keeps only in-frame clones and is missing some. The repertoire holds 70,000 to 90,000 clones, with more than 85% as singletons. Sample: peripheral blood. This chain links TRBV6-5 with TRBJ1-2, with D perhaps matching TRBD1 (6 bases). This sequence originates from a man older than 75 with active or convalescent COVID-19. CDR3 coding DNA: TGTGCCAGCAAGCAGGGGTTGGCTGGCTACACCTTC. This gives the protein CASKQGLAGYTF.